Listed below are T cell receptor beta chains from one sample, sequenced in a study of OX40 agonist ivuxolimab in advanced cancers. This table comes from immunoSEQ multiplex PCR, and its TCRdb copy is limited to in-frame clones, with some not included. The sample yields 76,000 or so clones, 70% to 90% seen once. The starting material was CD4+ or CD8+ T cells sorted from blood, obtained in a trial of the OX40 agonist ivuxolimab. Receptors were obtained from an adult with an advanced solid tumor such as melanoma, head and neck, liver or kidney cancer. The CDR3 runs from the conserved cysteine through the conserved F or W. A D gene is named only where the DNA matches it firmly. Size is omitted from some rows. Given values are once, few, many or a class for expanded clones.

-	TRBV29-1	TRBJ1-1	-	CSVATAVGTEAFF	TGCAGCGTGGCTACAGCGGTCGGGACTGAAGCTTTCTTT
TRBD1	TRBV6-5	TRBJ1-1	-	CASSWTGGETEAFF	TGTGCCAGCAGCTGGACAGGAGGCGAAACTGAAGCTTTCTTT
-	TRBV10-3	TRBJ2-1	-	CAISENQQSYNEQFF	TGTGCCATCAGTGAGAACCAGCAGTCCTACAATGAGCAGTTCTTC
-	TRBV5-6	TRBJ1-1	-	CASSLYRTNTEAFF	TGTGCCAGCAGCTTGTACAGGACGAACACTGAAGCTTTCTTT
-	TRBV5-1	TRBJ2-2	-	CASNLWGTSNTGELFF	TGCGCCAGCAATTTGTGGGGGACTTCGAACACCGGGGAGCTGTTTTTT
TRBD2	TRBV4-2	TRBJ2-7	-	CASSQLTSGNYEQYF	TGTGCCAGCAGCCAATTGACTAGCGGGAACTACGAGCAGTACTTC
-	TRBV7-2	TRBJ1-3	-	CASSSLSFRGTGNTIYF	TGTGCCAGCAGCTCCCTTAGCTTTAGAGGGACTGGAAACACCATATATTTT
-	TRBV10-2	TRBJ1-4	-	CASSVTGNEKLFF	TGCGCCAGCAGTGTAACAGGGAATGAAAAACTGTTTTTT
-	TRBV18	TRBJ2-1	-	CASSPSSTAEQFF	TGTGCCAGCTCACCATCGAGCACGGCCGAGCAGTTCTTC
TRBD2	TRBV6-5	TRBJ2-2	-	CASSYRAAGGAGELFF	TGTGCCAGCAGTTACCGAGCCGCGGGAGGGGCCGGGGAGCTGTTTTTT
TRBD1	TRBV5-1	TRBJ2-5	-	CASSPHLDRARETQYF	TGCGCCAGCAGCCCTCACCTCGACAGGGCAAGAGAGACCCAGTACTTC
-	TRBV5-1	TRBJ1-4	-	CASSLEDSSEKLFF	TGCGCCAGCAGCTTGGAGGACAGCTCCGAAAAACTGTTTTTT
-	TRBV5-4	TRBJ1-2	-	CASSLAGSDGYTF	TGTGCCAGCAGCTTGGCAGGCAGCGACGGCTACACCTTC
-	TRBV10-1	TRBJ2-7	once	CASSDGGAEYEQYF	TGCGCCAGCAGTGACGGGGGTGCAGAATACGAGCAGTACTTC
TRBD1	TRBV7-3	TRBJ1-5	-	CASSPRDRGNQPQHF	TGTGCCAGCAGCCCCCGGGACAGGGGGAATCAGCCCCAGCATTTT
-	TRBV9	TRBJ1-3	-	CASSVFVVVGPPSGGNTIYF	TGTGCCAGCAGCGTCTTCGTAGTGGTGGGTCCTCCCTCTGGGGGAAACACCATATATTTT
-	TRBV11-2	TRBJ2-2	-	CASSLGQQGIVLTGELFF	TGTGCCAGCAGCTTAGGACAACAGGGCATCGTTTTAACCGGGGAGCTGTTTTTT
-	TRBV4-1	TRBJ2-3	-	CASSQEGGSGPGTDTQYF	TGCGCCAGCAGCCAAGAAGGGGGCAGCGGGCCCGGCACAGATACGCAGTATTTT
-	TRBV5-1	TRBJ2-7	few	CASSLAGIQGPYF	TGCGCCAGCAGCTTGGCCGGCATCCAAGGTCCGTACTTC
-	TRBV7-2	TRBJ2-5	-	CASSLFSGAQETQYF	TGTGCCAGCAGCTTATTCTCAGGGGCACAAGAGACCCAGTACTTC
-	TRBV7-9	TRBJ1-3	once	CASSLATGQGGNTIYF	TGTGCCAGCAGCTTAGCCACCGGGCAGGGTGGAAACACCATATATTTT
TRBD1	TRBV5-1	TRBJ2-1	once	CASSLGDRATYNEQFF	TGCGCCAGCAGCTTGGGGGACAGGGCGACCTACAATGAGCAGTTCTTC
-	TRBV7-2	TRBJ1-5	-	CASSLFQGNQPQHF	TGTGCCAGCAGCTTATTCCAGGGCAATCAGCCCCAGCATTTT
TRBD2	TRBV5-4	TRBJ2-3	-	CASSQGTSGRNTDTQYF	TGTGCCAGCAGCCAGGGGACTAGCGGGAGGAACACAGATACGCAGTATTTT
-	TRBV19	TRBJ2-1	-	CASSIRGRREDEQFF	TGTGCCAGTAGTATCAGGGGGAGGAGGGAGGATGAGCAGTTCTTC
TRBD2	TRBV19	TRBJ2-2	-	CASTRVNRGTSGRPELFF	TGTGCCAGTACCCGTGTCAACCGGGGGACTAGCGGGAGACCCGAGCTGTTTTTT
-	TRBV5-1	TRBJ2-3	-	CASSLGVGASTDTQYF	TGCGCCAGCAGCTTGGGGGTTGGGGCTAGCACAGATACGCAGTATTTT
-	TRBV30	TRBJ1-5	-	CASSGGDGNQPQHF	TGTGCCTCTTCTGGGGGCGATGGCAATCAGCCCCAGCATTTT
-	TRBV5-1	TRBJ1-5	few	CASSLDGGSNQPQHF	TGCGCCAGCAGCTTGGATGGGGGTAGCAATCAGCCCCAGCATTTT
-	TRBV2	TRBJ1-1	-	CASSETRVGTEAFF	TGTGCCAGCAGTGAGACCAGGGTGGGCACTGAAGCTTTCTTT
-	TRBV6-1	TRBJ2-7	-	CASSEAQGRAEQYF	TGTGCCAGCAGTGAAGCACAGGGGAGGGCCGAGCAGTACTTC
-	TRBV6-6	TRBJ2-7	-	CASSYAKVYEQYF	TGTGCCAGCAGTTACGCGAAAGTCTACGAGCAGTACTTC
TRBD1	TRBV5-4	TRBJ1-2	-	CASSTPQGTGGGYTF	TGTGCCAGCAGCACCCCACAGGGTACAGGGGGGGGCTACACCTTC